This is a list of T cell receptor beta chains from one sample in a study of monozygotic twins with cystic fibrosis. Libraries were prepared by immunoSEQ multiplex PCR; TCRdb keeps only in-frame clonotypes and omits some of them. The table has about 20,000 clones, roughly 89% seen once; the top ten hold around 1.3%. The sample consisted of blood. The receptors here all came from a young woman with cystic fibrosis. Both conserved end residues are part of each CDR3. D genes are given only for firm matches. Size is stated for part of the rows, as once, few or many counts, or as a class when the clone is expanded.

v_gene	abundance	d_gene	j_gene	len	CDR3nt	CDR3aa
TRBV6-1	few	TRBD1	TRBJ1-2	12	TGTGCCACAACATTCGGACAGGGTGGCTACACCTTC	CATTFGQGGYTF
TRBV6-1	-	-	TRBJ1-1	13	TGTGCCAGCAGTGAAGGGGACTATTTGTGGGCTTTCTTT	CASSEGDYLWAFF
TRBV5-4	-	-	TRBJ2-7	13	TGTGCCAGCAGCTTGGATACTTCCTACGAGCAGTACTTC	CASSLDTSYEQYF
TRBV18	few	-	TRBJ2-5	14	TGTGCCAGCTCACGGAACGGGAAGCAAGAGACCCAGTACTTC	CASSRNGKQETQYF
TRBV28	few	-	TRBJ2-2	13	TGTGCCAGCAGTTTATGGTTAACCGGGGAGCTGTTTTTT	CASSLWLTGELFF
TRBV7-6	-	-	TRBJ2-2	14	TGTGCCAGCAGCTTAGAGGTTGCGGGCGGGGAGCTGTTTTTT	CASSLEVAGGELFF
TRBV30	-	-	TRBJ2-7	15	TGTGCCTGGAGTGTAGGCGCGACAGGCAGATACGAGCAGTACTTC	CAWSVGATGRYEQYF
TRBV7-9	-	-	TRBJ1-2	13	TGTGCCAGCAGCTTAGCAGGGGGCTATGGCTACACCTTC	CASSLAGGYGYTF
TRBV7-7	-	-	TRBJ2-1	16	TGTGCCAGCAGCTTGACAGAGGTTTTTAACTACAATGAGCAGTTCTTC	CASSLTEVFNYNEQFF
TRBV5-4	-	-	TRBJ2-7	13	TGTGCCAGCAGCTTCGGCCATTCCTACGAGCAGTACTTC	CASSFGHSYEQYF
TRBV4-1	-	-	TRBJ1-5	14	TGCGCCAGCAGTCGGAGGACACCTGATCAGCCCCAGCATTTT	CASSRRTPDQPQHF
TRBV6-1	-	-	TRBJ2-2	15	TGTGCCAGCAGTGAACAGGGGGGCGACACCGGGGAGCTGTTTTTT	CASSEQGGDTGELFF
TRBV18	-	-	TRBJ2-3	15	TGTGCCAGCTCACCGGCCGGCCTAATCACAGATACGCAGTATTTT	CASSPAGLITDTQYF
TRBV5-1	-	-	TRBJ1-5	15	TGCGCCAGCAGTCCTACAGGAGATAGCAATCAGCCCCAGCATTTT	CASSPTGDSNQPQHF
TRBV5-1	-	-	TRBJ2-5	14	TGCGCCAGCAGCTGGGGGACTGCCCAAGAGACCCAGTACTTC	CASSWGTAQETQYF
TRBV4-1	-	-	TRBJ2-2	16	TGCGCCAGCAGCTCTCCGGTATTGGTAAGAACCGGGGAGCTGTTTTTT	CASSSPVLVRTGELFF
TRBV19	-	-	TRBJ1-1	15	TGTGCCAGTAGCTTAGGGGCAGGGGTGGGCACTGAAGCTTTCTTT	CASSLGAGVGTEAFF
TRBV5-4	once	-	TRBJ2-7	14	TGTGCCAGCAGCTTGGAGGGCGGACCCTACGAGCAGTACTTC	CASSLEGGPYEQYF
TRBV10-1	-	-	TRBJ2-3	15	TGCGCCAGCAGTGAGTTTGGGACGCGCACAGATACGCAGTATTTT	CASSEFGTRTDTQYF
TRBV5-6	once	-	TRBJ2-2	15	TGTGCCAGCAGCCACGGACTGACGGGGGCCGGGGAGCTGTTTTTT	CASSHGLTGAGELFF
TRBV5-5	-	TRBD2	TRBJ2-3	16	TGTGCCAGCAGCTGGACTAGCGGGGGTAGCACAGATACGCAGTATTTT	CASSWTSGGSTDTQYF
TRBV19	-	TRBD2	TRBJ2-7	16	TGTGCCAGTAGTATTAGGCTGACTAGCGGTTACTACGAGCAGTACTTC	CASSIRLTSGYYEQYF
TRBV6-1	-	-	TRBJ2-3	15	TGTGCCAGCAGTGAAGCTAGTGAGGGTTCGGATACGCAGTATTTT	CASSEASEGSDTQYF
TRBV20-1	few	TRBD1	TRBJ2-7	11	TGCAGTGCTGGACAGGGGAACGAGCAGTACTTC	CSAGQGNEQYF
TRBV7-9	-	-	TRBJ2-1	15	TGTGCCAGCAGCTCACAGGGGAGGGGGCCCGGTGAGCAGTTCTTC	CASSSQGRGPGEQFF
TRBV7-9	-	-	TRBJ2-1	13	TGTGCCAGCAGCTCAGGGTCCTACAATGAGCAGTTCTTC	CASSSGSYNEQFF
TRBV6-5	-	-	TRBJ1-2	12	TGTGCCAGCAGTTACGATCGCTATGGCTACACCTTC	CASSYDRYGYTF
TRBV2	-	-	TRBJ2-7	10	TGTGCCAGCAGCAAATACGAGCAGTACTTC	CASSKYEQYF
TRBV2	-	-	TRBJ1-2	13	TGTGCCAGCAGGGACACGCCTAACTATGGCTACACCTTC	CASRDTPNYGYTF
TRBV29-1	-	TRBD1	TRBJ1-2	13	TGCAGCGTTGATGGACAGGGGGTGGGCGGCTACACCTTC	CSVDGQGVGGYTF
TRBV7-2	-	TRBD1	TRBJ2-7	16	TGTGCCAGCAGCTTAGATCGGGGACAGGGGGCGACGGGCCAGTACTTC	CASSLDRGQGATGQYF
TRBV6-1	-	TRBD2	TRBJ2-5	15	TGTGCCAGCGGAGGACTAGCGGGGGCCCAAGAGACCCAGTACTTC	CASGGLAGAQETQYF
TRBV9	-	-	TRBJ1-2	12	TGTGCCAGCAGCGTACAGAATCGGGGCTACACCTTC	CASSVQNRGYTF
TRBV7-8	-	TRBD1	TRBJ2-7	14	TGTGCCAGCAGCCCAGGGACAGGGCGAGGCGAGCAGTACTTC	CASSPGTGRGEQYF
TRBV4-1	few	TRBD2	TRBJ2-1	14	TGCGCCAGCAGCCAAGAGTCTAGCGGGAGTGAGCAGTTCTTC	CASSQESSGSEQFF
TRBV4-1	-	-	TRBJ2-2	15	TGCGCCAGCAGCCAAGGCCTCGCGAACACCGGGGAGCTGTTTTTT	CASSQGLANTGELFF
TRBV2	-	-	TRBJ2-5	13	TGTGCCAGCAGTGTTCCGCGTTGGGAGACCCAGTACTTC	CASSVPRWETQYF